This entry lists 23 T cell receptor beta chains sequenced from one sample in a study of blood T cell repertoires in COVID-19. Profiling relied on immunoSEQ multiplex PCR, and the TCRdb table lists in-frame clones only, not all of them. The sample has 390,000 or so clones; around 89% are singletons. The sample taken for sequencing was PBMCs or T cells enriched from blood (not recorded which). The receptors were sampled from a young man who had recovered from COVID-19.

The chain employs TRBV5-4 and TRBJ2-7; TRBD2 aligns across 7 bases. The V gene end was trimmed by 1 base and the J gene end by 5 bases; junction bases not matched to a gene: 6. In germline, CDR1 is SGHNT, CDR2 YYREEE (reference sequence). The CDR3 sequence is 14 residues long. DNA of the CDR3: TGTGCCAGCAGCTTGCAGACTAGCTTCGACGAGCAGTACTTC. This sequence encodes CASSLQTSFDEQYF. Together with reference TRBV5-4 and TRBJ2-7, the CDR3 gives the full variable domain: ETGVTQSPTHLIKTRGQQVTLRCSSQSGHNTVSWYQQALGQGPQFIFQYYREEENGRGNFPPRFSGLQFPNYSSELNVNALELDDSALYLCASSLQTSFDEQYFGPGTRLTVT.

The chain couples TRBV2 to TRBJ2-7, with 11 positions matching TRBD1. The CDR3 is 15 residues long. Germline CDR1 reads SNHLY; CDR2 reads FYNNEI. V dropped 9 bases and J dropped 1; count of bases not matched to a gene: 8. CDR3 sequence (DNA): TGTGCCAGTAGCTTGGGGGACAGGGGGTCCTACGAGCAGTACTTC. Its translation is CASSLGDRGSYEQYF. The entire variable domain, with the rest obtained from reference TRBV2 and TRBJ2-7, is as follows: EPEVTQTPSHQVTQMGQEVILRCVPISNHLYFYWYRQILGQKVEFLVSFYNNEISEKSEIFDDQFSVERPDGSNFTLKIRSTKLEDSAMYFCASSLGDRGSYEQYFGPGTRLTVT.

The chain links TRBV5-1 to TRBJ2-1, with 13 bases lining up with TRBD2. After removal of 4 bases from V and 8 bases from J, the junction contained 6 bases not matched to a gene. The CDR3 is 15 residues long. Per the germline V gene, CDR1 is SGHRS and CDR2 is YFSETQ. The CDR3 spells CASSPRTSGSDEQFF. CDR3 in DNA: TGCGCCAGCAGCCCCCGGACTAGCGGGAGCGATGAGCAGTTCTTC.

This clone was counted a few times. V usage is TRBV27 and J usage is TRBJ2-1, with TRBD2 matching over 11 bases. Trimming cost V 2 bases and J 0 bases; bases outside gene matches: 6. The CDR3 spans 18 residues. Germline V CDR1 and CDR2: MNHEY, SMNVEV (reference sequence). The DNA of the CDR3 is TGTGCCAGCAGTTTACGACTAGCGGGGACGAGCTCCTACAATGAGCAGTTCTTC. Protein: CASSLRLAGTSSYNEQFF.

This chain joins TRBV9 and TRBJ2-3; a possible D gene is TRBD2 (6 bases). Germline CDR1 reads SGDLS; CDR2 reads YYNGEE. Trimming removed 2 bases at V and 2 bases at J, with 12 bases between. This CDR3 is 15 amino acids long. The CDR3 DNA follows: TGTGCCAGCAGCGTCGCCCCACTAGCCACAGATACGCAGTATTTT. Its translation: CASSVAPLATDTQYF.

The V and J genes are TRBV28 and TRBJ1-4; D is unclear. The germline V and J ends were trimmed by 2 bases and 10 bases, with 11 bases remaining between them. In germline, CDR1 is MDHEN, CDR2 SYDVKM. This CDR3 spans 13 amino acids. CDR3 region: CASSLDSKRKLFF. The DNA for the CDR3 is TGTGCCAGCAGTTTAGACTCCAAACGAAAACTGTTTTTT.

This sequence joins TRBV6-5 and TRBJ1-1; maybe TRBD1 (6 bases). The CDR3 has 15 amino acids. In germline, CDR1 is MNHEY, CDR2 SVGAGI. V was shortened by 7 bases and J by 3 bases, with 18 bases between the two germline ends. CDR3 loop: CASKKTQGGYTEAFF. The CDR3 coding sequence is TGTGCCAGCAAAAAAACACAGGGCGGGTACACTGAAGCTTTCTTT.

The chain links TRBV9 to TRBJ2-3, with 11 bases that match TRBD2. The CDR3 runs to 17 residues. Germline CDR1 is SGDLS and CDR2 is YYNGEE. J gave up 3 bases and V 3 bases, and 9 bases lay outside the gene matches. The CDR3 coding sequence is TGTGCCAGCAGCGCCCCTGGCACTAGCGGGAGAACAGATACGCAGTATTTT. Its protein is CASSAPGTSGRTDTQYF.

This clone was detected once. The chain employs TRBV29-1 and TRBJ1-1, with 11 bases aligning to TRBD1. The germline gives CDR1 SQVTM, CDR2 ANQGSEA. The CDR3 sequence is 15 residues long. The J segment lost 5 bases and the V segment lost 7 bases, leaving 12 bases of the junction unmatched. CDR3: CSAAGTGGALTEAFF. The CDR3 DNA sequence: TGCAGCGCTGCCGGGACAGGGGGAGCGCTTACTGAAGCTTTCTTT. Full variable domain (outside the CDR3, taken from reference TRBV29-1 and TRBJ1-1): SAVISQKPSRDICQRGTSLTIQCQVDSQVTMMFWYRQQPGQSLTLIATANQGSEATYESGFVIDKFPISRPNLTFSTLTVSNMSPEDSSIYLCSAAGTGGALTEAFFGQGTRLTVV.

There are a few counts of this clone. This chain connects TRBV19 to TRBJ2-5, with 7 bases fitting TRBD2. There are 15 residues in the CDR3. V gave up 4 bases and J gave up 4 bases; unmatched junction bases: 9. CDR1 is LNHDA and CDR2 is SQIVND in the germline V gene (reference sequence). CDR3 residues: CASSTPLAGGETQYF. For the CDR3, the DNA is TGTGCCAGTAGTACCCCTTTAGCGGGTGGAGAGACCCAGTACTTC.

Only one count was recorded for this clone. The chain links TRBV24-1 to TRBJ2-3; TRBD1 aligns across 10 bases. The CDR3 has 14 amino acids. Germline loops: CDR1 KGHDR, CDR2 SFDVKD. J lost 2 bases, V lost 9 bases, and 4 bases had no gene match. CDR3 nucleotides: TGTGCCACCGCGGACAGGGGGACCACAGATACGCAGTATTTT. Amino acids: CATADRGTTDTQYF.

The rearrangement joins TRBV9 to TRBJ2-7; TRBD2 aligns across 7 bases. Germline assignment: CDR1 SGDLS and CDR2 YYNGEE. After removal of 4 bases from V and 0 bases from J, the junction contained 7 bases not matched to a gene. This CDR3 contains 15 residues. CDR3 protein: CASSPKRDSSYEQYF. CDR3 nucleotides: TGTGCCAGCAGCCCGAAGCGGGATAGCTCCTACGAGCAGTACTTC.

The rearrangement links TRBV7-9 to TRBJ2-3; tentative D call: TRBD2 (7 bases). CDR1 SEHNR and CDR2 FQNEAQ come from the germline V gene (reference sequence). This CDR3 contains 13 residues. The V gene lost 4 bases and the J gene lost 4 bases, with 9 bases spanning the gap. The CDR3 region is CASSWGGADTQYF. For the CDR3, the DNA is TGTGCCAGCAGCTGGGGGGGCGCAGATACGCAGTATTTT.

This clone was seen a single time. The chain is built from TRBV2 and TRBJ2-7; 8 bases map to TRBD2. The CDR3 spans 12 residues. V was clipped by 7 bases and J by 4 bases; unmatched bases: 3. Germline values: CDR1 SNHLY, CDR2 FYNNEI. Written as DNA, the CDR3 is TGTGCCAGCATCGGGGGGGAGTACGAGCAGTACTTC. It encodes CASIGGEYEQYF.

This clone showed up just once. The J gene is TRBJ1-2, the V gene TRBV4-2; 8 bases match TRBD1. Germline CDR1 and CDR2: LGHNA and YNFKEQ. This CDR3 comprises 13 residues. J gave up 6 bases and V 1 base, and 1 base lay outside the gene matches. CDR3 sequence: CASSQVDRDGYTF. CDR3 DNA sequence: TGTGCCAGCAGCCAAGTGGACAGGGATGGCTACACCTTC.

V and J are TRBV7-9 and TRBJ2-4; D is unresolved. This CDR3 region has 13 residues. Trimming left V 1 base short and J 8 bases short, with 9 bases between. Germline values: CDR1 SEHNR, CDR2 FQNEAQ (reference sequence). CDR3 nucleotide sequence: TGTGCCAGCAGCTTAGACCCGCAGGACATTCAGTACTTC. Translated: CASSLDPQDIQYF.

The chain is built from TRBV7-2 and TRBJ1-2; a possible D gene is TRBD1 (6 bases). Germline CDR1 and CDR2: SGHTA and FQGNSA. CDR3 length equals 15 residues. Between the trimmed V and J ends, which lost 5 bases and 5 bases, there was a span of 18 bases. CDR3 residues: CASSLTGSGYYGYTF. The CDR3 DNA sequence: TGTGCCAGCAGCCTAACAGGGTCTGGTTATTATGGCTACACCTTC.

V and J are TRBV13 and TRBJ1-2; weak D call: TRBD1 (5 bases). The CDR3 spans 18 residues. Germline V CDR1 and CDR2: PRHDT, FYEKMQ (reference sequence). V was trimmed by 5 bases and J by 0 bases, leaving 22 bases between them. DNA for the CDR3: TGTGCCAGCAGCCGGGACGGTCACGGGGGTCAAGCTAACTATGGCTACACCTTC. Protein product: CASSRDGHGGQANYGYTF.

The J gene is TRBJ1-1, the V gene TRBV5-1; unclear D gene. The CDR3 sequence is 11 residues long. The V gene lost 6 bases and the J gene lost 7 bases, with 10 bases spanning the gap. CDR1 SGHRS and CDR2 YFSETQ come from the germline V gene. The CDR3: CASNWGGEAFF. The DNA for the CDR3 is TGCGCCAGCAACTGGGGAGGTGAAGCTTTCTTT.

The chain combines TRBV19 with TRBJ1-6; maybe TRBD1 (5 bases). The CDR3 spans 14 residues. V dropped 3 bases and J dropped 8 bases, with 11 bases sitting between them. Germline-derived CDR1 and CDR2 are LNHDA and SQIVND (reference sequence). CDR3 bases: TGTGCCAGTAGTATGGCAGGGTTTTATTCACCCCTCCACTTT. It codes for CASSMAGFYSPLHF. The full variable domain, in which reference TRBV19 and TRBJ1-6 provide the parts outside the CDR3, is DGGITQSPKYLFRKEGQNVTLSCEQNLNHDAMYWYRQDPGQGLRLIYYSQIVNDFQKGDIAEGYSVSREKKESFPLTVTSAQKNPTAFYLCASSMAGFYSPLHFGNGTRLTVT.

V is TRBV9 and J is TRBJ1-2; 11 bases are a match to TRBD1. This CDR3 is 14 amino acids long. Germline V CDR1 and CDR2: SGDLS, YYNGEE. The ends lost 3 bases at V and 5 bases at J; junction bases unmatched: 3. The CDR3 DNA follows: TGTGCCAGCAGCGACCGGGACAGGGGGTATGGCTACACCTTC. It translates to CASSDRDRGYGYTF.

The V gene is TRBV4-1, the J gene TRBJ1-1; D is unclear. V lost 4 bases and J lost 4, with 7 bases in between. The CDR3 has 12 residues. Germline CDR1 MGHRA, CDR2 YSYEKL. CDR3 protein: CASSRPFTEAFF. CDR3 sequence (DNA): TGCGCCAGCAGCCGTCCTTTCACTGAAGCTTTCTTT.

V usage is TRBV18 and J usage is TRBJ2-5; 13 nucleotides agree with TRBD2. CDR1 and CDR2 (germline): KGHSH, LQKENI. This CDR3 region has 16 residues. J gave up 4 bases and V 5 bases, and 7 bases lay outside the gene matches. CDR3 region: CASSTGLAGTRETQYF. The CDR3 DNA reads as TGTGCCAGCTCAACGGGACTAGCGGGGACGAGAGAGACCCAGTACTTC.